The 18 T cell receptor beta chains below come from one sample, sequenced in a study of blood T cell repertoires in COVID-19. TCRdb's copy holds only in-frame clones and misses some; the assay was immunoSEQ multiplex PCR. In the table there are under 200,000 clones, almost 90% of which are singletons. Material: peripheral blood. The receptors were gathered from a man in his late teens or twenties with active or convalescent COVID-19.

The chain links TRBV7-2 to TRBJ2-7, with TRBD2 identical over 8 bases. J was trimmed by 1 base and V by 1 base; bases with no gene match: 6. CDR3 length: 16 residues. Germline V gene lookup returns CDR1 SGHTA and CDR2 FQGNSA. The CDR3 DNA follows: TGTGCCAGCAGCTTAGAGAGCGGGAGATGGTCCTACGAGCAGTACTTC. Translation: CASSLESGRWSYEQYF. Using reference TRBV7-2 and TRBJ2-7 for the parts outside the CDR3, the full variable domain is GAGVSQSPSNKVTEKGKDVELRCDPISGHTALYWYRQSLGQGLEFLIYFQGNSAPDKSGLPSDRFSAERTGGSVSTLTIQRTQQEDSAVYLCASSLESGRWSYEQYFGPGTRLTVT.

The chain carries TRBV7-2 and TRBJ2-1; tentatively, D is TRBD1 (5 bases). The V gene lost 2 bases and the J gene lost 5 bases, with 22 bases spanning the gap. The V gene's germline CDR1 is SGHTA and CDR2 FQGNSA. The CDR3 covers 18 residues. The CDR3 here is CASSLWGYGAPNDNEQFF. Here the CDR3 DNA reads TGTGCCAGCAGCTTATGGGGCTATGGGGCCCCCAACGACAATGAGCAGTTCTTC.

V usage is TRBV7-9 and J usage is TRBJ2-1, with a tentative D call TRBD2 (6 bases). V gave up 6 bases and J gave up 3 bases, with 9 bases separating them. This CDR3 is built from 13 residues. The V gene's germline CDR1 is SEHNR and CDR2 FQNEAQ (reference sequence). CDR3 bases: TGTGCCAGCAGAGAGGGAGGCTACAATGAGCAGTTCTTC. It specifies CASREGGYNEQFF.

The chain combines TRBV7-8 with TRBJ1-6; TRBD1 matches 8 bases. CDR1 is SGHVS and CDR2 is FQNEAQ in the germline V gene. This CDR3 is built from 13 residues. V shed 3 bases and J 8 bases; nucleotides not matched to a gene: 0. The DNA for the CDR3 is TGTGCCAGCAGCTTGGACAGGGATTCACCCCTCCACTTT. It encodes CASSLDRDSPLHF.

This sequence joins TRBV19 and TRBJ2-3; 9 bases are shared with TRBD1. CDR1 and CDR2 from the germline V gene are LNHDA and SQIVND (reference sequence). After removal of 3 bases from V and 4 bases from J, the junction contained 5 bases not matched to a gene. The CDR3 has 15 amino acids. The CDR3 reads CASSILGQGADTQYF. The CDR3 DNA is TGTGCCAGTAGTATTTTGGGACAGGGCGCAGATACGCAGTATTTT.

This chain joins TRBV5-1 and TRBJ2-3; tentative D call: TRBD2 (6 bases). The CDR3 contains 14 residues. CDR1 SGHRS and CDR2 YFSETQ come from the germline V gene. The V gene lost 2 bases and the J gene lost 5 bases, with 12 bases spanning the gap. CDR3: CASSLLGGGDTQYF. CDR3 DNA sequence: TGCGCCAGCAGCTTACTCGGGGGAGGAGATACGCAGTATTTT.

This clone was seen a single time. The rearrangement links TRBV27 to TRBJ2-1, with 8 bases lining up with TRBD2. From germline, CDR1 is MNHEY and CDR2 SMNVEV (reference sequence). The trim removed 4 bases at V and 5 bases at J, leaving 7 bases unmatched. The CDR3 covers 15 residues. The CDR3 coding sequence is TGTGCCAGCAGTTCGGGGGGGGGCGAGCACAATGAGCAGTTCTTC. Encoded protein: CASSSGGGEHNEQFF.

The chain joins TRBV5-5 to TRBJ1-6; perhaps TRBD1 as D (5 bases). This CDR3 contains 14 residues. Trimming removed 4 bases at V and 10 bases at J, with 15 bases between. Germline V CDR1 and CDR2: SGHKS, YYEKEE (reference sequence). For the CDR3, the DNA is TGTGCCAGCAGCCTCAGGGTCTTCGGATCACCCCTCCACTTT. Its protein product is CASSLRVFGSPLHF.

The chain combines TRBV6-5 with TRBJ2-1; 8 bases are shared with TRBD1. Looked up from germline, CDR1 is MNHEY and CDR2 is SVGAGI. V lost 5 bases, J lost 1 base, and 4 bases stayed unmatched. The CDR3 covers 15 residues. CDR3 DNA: TGTGCCAGCAGTCGGGGACAGGCTTCCTACAATGAGCAGTTCTTC. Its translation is CASSRGQASYNEQFF.

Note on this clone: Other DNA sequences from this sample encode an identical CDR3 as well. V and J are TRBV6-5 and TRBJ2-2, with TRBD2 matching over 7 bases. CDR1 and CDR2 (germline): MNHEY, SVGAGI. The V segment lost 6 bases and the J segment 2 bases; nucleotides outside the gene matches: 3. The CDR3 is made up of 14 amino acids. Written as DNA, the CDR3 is TGTGCCAGCAGCACGGGGGGTAACACCGGGGAGCTGTTTTTT. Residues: CASSTGGNTGELFF.

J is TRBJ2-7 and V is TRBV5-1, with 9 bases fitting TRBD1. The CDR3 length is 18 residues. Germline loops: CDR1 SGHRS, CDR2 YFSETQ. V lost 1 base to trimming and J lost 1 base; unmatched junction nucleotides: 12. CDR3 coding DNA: TGCGCCAGCAGCTTGTTTTTGACAGGGGGGAACAGATCCTACGAGCAGTACTTC. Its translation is CASSLFLTGGNRSYEQYF.

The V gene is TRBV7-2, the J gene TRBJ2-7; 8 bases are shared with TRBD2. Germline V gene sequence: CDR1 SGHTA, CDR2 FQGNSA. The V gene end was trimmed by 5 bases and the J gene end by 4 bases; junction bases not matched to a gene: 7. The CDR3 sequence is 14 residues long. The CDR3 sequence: CASSQGLVSYEQYF. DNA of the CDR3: TGTGCCAGCAGCCAGGGACTAGTGTCGTACGAGCAGTACTTC.

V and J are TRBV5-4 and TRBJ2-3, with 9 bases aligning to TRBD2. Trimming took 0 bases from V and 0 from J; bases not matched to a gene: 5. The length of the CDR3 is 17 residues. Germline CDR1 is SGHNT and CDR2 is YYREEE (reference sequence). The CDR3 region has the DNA TGTGCCAGCAGCTTGGATATAGCGGGAGTAAGCACAGATACGCAGTATTTT. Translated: CASSLDIAGVSTDTQYF.

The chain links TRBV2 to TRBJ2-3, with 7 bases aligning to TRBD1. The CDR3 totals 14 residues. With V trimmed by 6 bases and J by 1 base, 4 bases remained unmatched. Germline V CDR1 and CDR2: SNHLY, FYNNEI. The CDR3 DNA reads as TGTGCCAGCAGAGCTGGACAGGGCACAGATACGCAGTATTTT. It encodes CASRAGQGTDTQYF.

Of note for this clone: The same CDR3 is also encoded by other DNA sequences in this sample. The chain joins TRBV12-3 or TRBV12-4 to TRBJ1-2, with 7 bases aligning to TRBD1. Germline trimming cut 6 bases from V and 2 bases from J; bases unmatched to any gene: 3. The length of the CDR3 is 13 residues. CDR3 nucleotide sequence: TGTGCCAGCAGCCTGGGACAGAACTATGGCTACACCTTC. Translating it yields CASSLGQNYGYTF.

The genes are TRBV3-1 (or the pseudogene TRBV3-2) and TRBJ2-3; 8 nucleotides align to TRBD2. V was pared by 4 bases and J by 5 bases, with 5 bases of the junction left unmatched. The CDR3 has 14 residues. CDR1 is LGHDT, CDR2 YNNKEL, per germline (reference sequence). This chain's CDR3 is CASSPRGGRDTQYF. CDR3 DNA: TGTGCCAGCAGCCCCCGGGGGGGCAGAGATACGCAGTATTTT.

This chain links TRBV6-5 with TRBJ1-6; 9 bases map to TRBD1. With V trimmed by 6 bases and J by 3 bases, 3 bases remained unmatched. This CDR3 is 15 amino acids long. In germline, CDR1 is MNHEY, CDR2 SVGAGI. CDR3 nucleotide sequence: TGTGCCAGCAGAGGGACAGGGATCTATAATTCACCCCTCCACTTT. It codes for CASRGTGIYNSPLHF.

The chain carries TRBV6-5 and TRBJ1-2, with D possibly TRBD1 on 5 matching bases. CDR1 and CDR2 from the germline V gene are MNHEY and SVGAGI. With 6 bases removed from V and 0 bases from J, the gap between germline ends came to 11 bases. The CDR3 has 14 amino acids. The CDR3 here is CASRIRQTNYGYTF. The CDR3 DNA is TGTGCCAGCAGGATCAGACAGACTAACTATGGCTACACCTTC.